Listed here are 14 T cell receptor beta chains from one sample, sequenced in a study of cytotoxic CD8 clonotypes in ibrutinib-treated CLL. Clones were sequenced by immunoSEQ multiplex PCR, and TCRdb holds only the in-frame ones, with some missing. The data hold 15,000 to 20,000 clones, with 81% observed a single time. This specimen consisted of PBMCs, obtained before ibrutinib treatment. These receptors originate from a human donor with chronic lymphocytic leukemia.

This chain uses TRBV9 with TRBJ2-2, with TRBD1 identical over 9 bases. V lost 2 bases, J lost 6 bases, and 11 bases stayed unmatched. The CDR3 is 17 amino acids. Germline values: CDR1 SGDLS, CDR2 YYNGEE. The CDR3 reads CASSVAGQGSLAGELFF. CDR3 DNA sequence: TGTGCCAGCAGCGTGGCCGGACAGGGGAGTTTGGCCGGGGAGCTGTTTTTT.

This clone was detected only a few times. CDR3 protein: CASRPTRRQETQYF. CDR3 bases: TGTGCCAGCAGGCCGACCCGGCGCCAAGAGACCCAGTACTTC. The chain joins TRBV6-5 to TRBJ2-5; D not resolved. V was clipped by 6 bases and J by 1 base, with 12 bases between them. In germline, CDR1 is MNHEY, CDR2 SVGAGI. This CDR3 is 14 amino acids long.

This clone has a handful of counts. The rearrangement uses TRBV19 and TRBJ1-6; D unresolved. V was trimmed by 6 bases and J by 9 bases, leaving 15 bases between them. CDR3 length equals 14 residues. CDR1 is LNHDA, CDR2 SQIVND, per germline (reference sequence). The CDR3 DNA reads as TGTGCCAGTAGCCTAGACACAGCTGCTTCACCCCTCCACTTT. This sequence encodes CASSLDTAASPLHF.

The V and J genes are TRBV5-4 and TRBJ1-1; possible D gene TRBD1, 5 bases. V was cut by 2 bases and J by 13 bases, with 18 bases left in between. Germline V gives CDR1 SGHNT, CDR2 YYREEE (reference sequence). There are 13 residues in the CDR3. The CDR3 sequence is CASSFILGAANFF. The CDR3 bases are TGTGCCAGCAGCTTCATCCTCGGGGCAGCGAATTTCTTT. The full variable domain, completed using reference TRBV5-4 and TRBJ1-1, is ETGVTQSPTHLIKTRGQQVTLRCSSQSGHNTVSWYQQALGQGPQFIFQYYREEENGRGNFPPRFSGLQFPNYSSELNVNALELDDSALYLCASSFILGAANFFGQGTRLTVV.

The chain couples TRBV6-1 to TRBJ2-7; D not resolved. The germline V gene has CDR1 MNHNS and CDR2 SASEGT. V shed 6 bases and J shed 0 bases, with 3 bases lying between them. This CDR3 region has 11 residues. The CDR3 DNA reads as TGTGCCAGCAGATACTCCTACGAGCAGTACTTC. Encoded protein: CASRYSYEQYF.

The J gene is TRBJ2-3, the V gene TRBV11-2, with 8 bases fitting TRBD2. The CDR3 covers 15 residues. Trimming removed 3 bases from V and 6 bases from J; junction bases left unmatched: 8. Germline CDR1 and CDR2: SGHAT and FQNNGV. The CDR3 coding sequence is TGTGCCAGCAGCTTCCCCTCGGGGGGGAGGGATACGCAGTATTTT. It encodes CASSFPSGGRDTQYF.

This clone was found once. The V and J genes are TRBV6-5 and TRBJ2-7; D perhaps matches TRBD1 (6 bases). Trimming took 6 bases from V and 11 from J, leaving 17 bases between them. The CDR3 totals 12 residues. Germline V gene sequence: CDR1 MNHEY, CDR2 SVGAGI. This chain's CDR3 is CASRQGALGEYF. The CDR3 bases are TGTGCCAGCAGACAGGGAGCGCTCGGGGAGTACTTC.

CDR3 in amino acids: CASSKVTGDTQYF. CDR3 DNA: TGTGCCAGCAGCAAAGTTACGGGGGATACGCAGTATTTT. The chain couples TRBV11-2 to TRBJ2-3; D is possibly TRBD2 (5 bases). From germline, CDR1 is SGHAT and CDR2 FQNNGV. This CDR3 is built from 13 residues. With 5 bases removed from V and 6 bases from J, the gap between germline ends came to 12 bases. Full variable domain (remainder filled in from reference TRBV11-2 and TRBJ2-3): EAGVAQSPRYKIIEKRQSVAFWCNPISGHATLYWYQQILGQGPKLLIQFQNNGVVDDSQLPKDRFSAERLKGVDSTLKIQPAKLEDSAVYLCASSKVTGDTQYFGPGTRLTVL.

The chain uses TRBV5-6 and TRBJ1-2, with 7 positions matching TRBD1. After removal of 5 bases from V and 5 bases from J, the junction contained 3 bases not matched to a gene. Germline V gene data show CDR1 as SGHDT and CDR2 as YYEEEE. The CDR3 consists of 12 residues. The CDR3 nucleotides read TGTGCCAGCAGGACGGACAGGTATGGCTACACCTTC. Amino acid sequence: CASRTDRYGYTF.

The gene calls are TRBV5-6 and TRBJ2-5; a possible D gene is TRBD2 (6 bases). Per germline, CDR1 SGHDT and CDR2 YYEEEE. This CDR3 region has 14 residues. V gave up 4 bases and J gave up 4 bases, with 14 bases separating them. The chain's CDR3 is CASSGARGGETQYF. The CDR3 DNA follows: TGTGCCAGCAGCGGGGCCCGGGGAGGAGAGACCCAGTACTTC.

This clone was seen only once. The gene calls are TRBV19 and TRBJ1-6, with a weak D call TRBD1 (5 bases). The V and J ends lost 6 bases and 4 bases respectively, with 13 bases between them. This CDR3 has 15 residues. Germline CDR1 and CDR2: LNHDA and SQIVND (reference sequence). In DNA form, the CDR3 reads TGTGCCAGTAGGCCGGAGAGGGGATATAATTCACCCCTCCACTTT. Translating gives CASRPERGYNSPLHF.

V and J are TRBV9 and TRBJ2-7; D unresolved. The CDR3 runs 14 residues. Germline CDR1 SGDLS, CDR2 YYNGEE. With 0 bases removed from V and 0 bases from J, the gap between germline ends came to 7 bases. CDR3 region: CASSVASSSYEQYF. The CDR3 bases are TGTGCCAGCAGCGTAGCCTCTAGCTCCTACGAGCAGTACTTC.

This clone was observed a few times. This chain links TRBV10-3 with TRBJ1-4; D gene ambiguous. Trimming stripped 10 bases from V and 3 bases from J, with 12 bases between. Germline values: CDR1 ENHRY, CDR2 SYGVKD. CDR3 size: 13 residues. DNA for the CDR3: TGTGCCACGAACGGTGGCCCTAATGAAAAACTGTTTTTT. Its translation is CATNGGPNEKLFF.

As DNA, the CDR3 is TGTGCCAGCAGAAGGGACCGGGCGGAAGGCTACACCTTC. Translating gives CASRRDRAEGYTF. This chain connects TRBV6-5 to TRBJ1-2; perhaps TRBD1 as D (5 bases). The CDR3 runs to 13 residues. Germline assignment: CDR1 MNHEY and CDR2 SVGAGI. Trimming removed 6 bases from V and 8 bases from J, with 16 bases in between.